This TCR beta chain was recorded in a study of beta chain features in type 1 diabetes. Whole-study results and caveats: Within each of all four CD4+ subsets, Type 1 diabetes patients had TCRB CDR3s that were moderately but significantly shorter.

Sequencing targeted expressed TCRB transcripts, as all isolated RNA had been reverse transcribed. Repertoires were generated with immunoSEQ multiplex PCR, while TCRdb's copy carries only in-frame clones and drops some. Here the sample spans hundreds of thousands of clones, 11% to 15% being singletons. This CDR3 has 15 amino acids. Germline V CDR1 and CDR2: SGHTA, FQGNSA. V gave up 5 bases and J gave up 8 bases; unmatched junction bases: 12. This clone was picked up a small number of times. Its antigen is as yet unknown. The V and J genes are TRBV7-2 and TRBJ1-2; 9 bases align to TRBD1. Sample: naive CD4+ T cells from blood. This sequence originates from a man between 18 and 35 years old with type 1 diabetes. DNA of the CDR3: TGTGCCAGCAGCCCAGGACCGGGACAGGGTTGGGGCTACACCTTC. Amino acids: CASSPGPGQGWGYTF.